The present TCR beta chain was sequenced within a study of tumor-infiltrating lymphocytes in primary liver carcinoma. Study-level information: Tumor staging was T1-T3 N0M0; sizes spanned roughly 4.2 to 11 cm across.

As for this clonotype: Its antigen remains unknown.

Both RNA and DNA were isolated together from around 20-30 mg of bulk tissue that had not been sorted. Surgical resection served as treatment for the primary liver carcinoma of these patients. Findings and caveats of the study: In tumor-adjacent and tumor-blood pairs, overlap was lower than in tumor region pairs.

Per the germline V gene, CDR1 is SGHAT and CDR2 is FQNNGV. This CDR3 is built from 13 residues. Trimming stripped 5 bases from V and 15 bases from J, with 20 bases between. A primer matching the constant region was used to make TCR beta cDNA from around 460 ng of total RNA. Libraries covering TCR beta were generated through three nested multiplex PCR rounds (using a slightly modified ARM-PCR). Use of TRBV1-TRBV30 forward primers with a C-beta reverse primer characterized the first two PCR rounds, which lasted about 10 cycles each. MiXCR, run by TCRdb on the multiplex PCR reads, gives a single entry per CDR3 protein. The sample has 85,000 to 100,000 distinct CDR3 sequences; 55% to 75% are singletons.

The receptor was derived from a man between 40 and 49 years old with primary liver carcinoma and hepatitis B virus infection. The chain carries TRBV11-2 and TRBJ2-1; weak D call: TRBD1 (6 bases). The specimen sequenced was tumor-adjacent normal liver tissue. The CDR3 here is CASSPQQDQGRFF. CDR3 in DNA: TGTGCCAGCAGCCCTCAGCAGGATCAGGGGCGGTTCTTC.